This T cell receptor (beta chain) was captured by sequencing in a study of CD8 T cells in ankylosing spondylitis. Libraries of TCR beta came from quantitative 5'-RACE with molecular barcodes. Via MiXCR, TCRdb re-called the 5' RACE reads, giving one row per CDR3 protein. The data contain 270,000 or so distinct CDR3 sequences, about a sixth of them seen just once; the ten biggest clones take up approximately 33%. Study-wide points: Reportedly, significant enrichment of disease-linked clones occurred in matched ankylosing spondylitis synovial fluid. Disease-linked clones were CD8+ and relatively rare in peripheral blood. Characteristic, it appeared, of ankylosing spondylitis blood was a TCR beta motif of several highly homologous variants.

CDR3 length: 14 amino acids. V lost 3 bases and J 6 bases, leaving 15 bases between the germline ends. Germline V gives CDR1 SQVTM, CDR2 ANQGSEA. This clonotype was seen a few times. Its antigen is still unknown. Sequenced material: blood, either unsorted or a sorted T cell fraction (not recorded which). This rearrangement joins TRBV29-1 to TRBJ2-4; D perhaps matches TRBD1 (6 bases). The TCR originated in a male donor with ankylosing spondylitis or in good health (not recorded which). This CDR3 reads CSVEGARGPNIQYF. In nucleotides, the CDR3 is TGCAGCGTTGAGGGGGCACGGGGCCCAAACATTCAGTACTTC.